The clone carrying this TCR beta chain was picked up a small number of times. Its antigen is as yet unknown. Whenever a sample was processed, at least 6 million PBMCs were isolated. A second PCR, run for about 6 to 12 cycles, used a sample-barcoded 5' primer plus a J-beta primer mix. TCRdb independently ran MiXCR on the 5' RACE reads; one entry per CDR3 protein. The sample contains around 2 million distinct CDR3 sequences, about two fifths of which appear only once. This record comes from a study of blood T cells in healthy people across ages. Study observations and caveats: Long-lived donors exceeded aged donors in naive CD4+ cells and diversity.

V shed 6 bases and J 5 bases; nucleotides not matched to a gene: 7. CDR1 and CDR2 (germline): SQVTM, ANQGSEA. The CDR3 spans 13 residues. This receptor was taken from a human donor in good health. The V and J genes are TRBV29-1 and TRBJ2-5; 9 nucleotides agree with TRBD1. Material for sequencing was blood. The CDR3 reads CSVLQGALETQYF. In nucleotides, the CDR3 is TGCAGCGTCCTACAGGGGGCTCTGGAGACCCAGTACTTC. Supplemented by reference TRBV29-1 and TRBJ2-5, the full variable domain reads SAVISQKPSRDICQRGTSLTIQCQVDSQVTMMFWYRQQPGQSLTLIATANQGSEATYESGFVIDKFPISRPNLTFSTLTVSNMSPEDSSIYLCSVLQGALETQYFGPGTRLLVL.